Presented here are 15 T cell receptor beta chains from one specimen sequenced in a study of OX40 agonist ivuxolimab in advanced cancers. Repertoires were generated with immunoSEQ multiplex PCR, while TCRdb's copy carries only in-frame clones and drops some. The sample lists under 100,000 clones; 88% were seen once. The source material was CD4+ or CD8+ T cells sorted from blood, sampled in a trial of the OX40 agonist ivuxolimab. These receptors were obtained from an adult with an advanced solid tumor such as melanoma, head and neck, liver or kidney cancer.

This clone has only one observation. The CDR3 DNA is TGTGCCAGCAGTCTCAGGGGCAACTACGAGCAGTACTTC. It codes for CASSLRGNYEQYF. This chain links TRBV7-9 with TRBJ2-7; perhaps TRBD1 as D (6 bases). V was clipped by 6 bases and J by 3 bases, with 12 bases between them. The CDR3 has 13 residues. Looked up from germline, CDR1 is SEHNR and CDR2 is FQNEAQ (reference sequence).

Written as DNA, the CDR3 is TGTGCCAGAAGCTCCCAAAGGGTTGATGGCTACACCTTC. It is translated as CARSSQRVDGYTF. V gene TRBV5-3 combines with J gene TRBJ1-2; D is ambiguous. TRBV5-3 is reported as an ORF; its role is uncertain. This CDR3 contains 13 residues. Trimming shortened V by 3 bases and J by 6 bases, and 12 bases separated the two germline ends.

This chain uses TRBV11-1 with TRBJ2-1; TRBD2 matches 12 bases. The CDR3 length is 19 residues. With 6 bases clipped from V and 3 bases from J, the junction kept 15 bases outside the gene matches. Germline V gene data show CDR1 as SGHAT and CDR2 as FQDESV (reference sequence). The CDR3 DNA is TGTGCCAGCAGGTCCTGTGGACTAGCGGGACTTTCTATCTACAATGAGCAGTTCTTC. It yields the protein CASRSCGLAGLSIYNEQFF.

The chain links TRBV28 to TRBJ1-1; D unclear. Between the trimmed V and J ends, which lost 7 bases and 1 base, there was a span of 4 bases. This CDR3 contains 11 residues. Germline loops: CDR1 MDHEN, CDR2 SYDVKM. The CDR3 nucleotides are TGTGCCAGCATGGGGAACACTGAAGCTTTCTTT. Protein sequence: CASMGNTEAFF.

V gene TRBV6-1 combines with J gene TRBJ2-3; the D gene is possibly TRBD1 (5 bases). Looked up from germline, CDR1 is MNHNS and CDR2 is SASEGT. Trimming shortened V by 8 bases and J by 0 bases, and 15 bases separated the two germline ends. This CDR3 has 15 amino acids. The CDR3 DNA reads TGTGCCAGCCAAGACAGCCTCACTAGCACAGATACGCAGTATTTT. Translating it yields CASQDSLTSTDTQYF.

The chain has TRBV6-6 and TRBJ1-4, with D unresolved. The length of the CDR3 is 14 residues. Germline V gene sequence: CDR1 MNHNY, CDR2 SVGAGI (reference sequence). Trimming pared 6 bases from V and 4 bases from J, leaving 12 bases between. CDR3: CASSQTAFNEKLFF. The DNA for the CDR3 is TGTGCCAGCAGCCAGACGGCCTTTAATGAAAAACTGTTTTTT.

The V gene is TRBV10-3, the J gene TRBJ1-2; tentatively, D is TRBD1 (5 bases). The CDR3 covers 12 residues. The germline CDR1 and CDR2 sequences are ENHRY and SYGVKD. Trimming left V 3 bases short and J 5 bases short, with 7 bases between. The CDR3 reads CAISESGYGYTF. The CDR3 bases are TGTGCCATCAGTGAATCAGGGTATGGCTACACCTTC.

The chain links TRBV10-2 to TRBJ1-3; unclear D gene. CDR1 and CDR2 from the germline V gene are WSHSY and SAAADI. Trimming stripped 9 bases from V and 2 bases from J, with 5 bases between. The CDR3 is 11 residues long. The CDR3 loop is CASTPGNTIYF. The CDR3 DNA follows: TGCGCCAGTACGCCTGGAAACACCATATATTTT.

J is TRBJ1-5 and V is TRBV27; TRBD1 aligns across 9 bases. V was clipped by 3 bases and J by 4 bases; unmatched bases: 10. CDR3 length: 17 residues. CDR1 is MNHEY and CDR2 is SMNVEV in the germline V gene (reference sequence). This chain's CDR3 is CASSFRPMDRGNQPQHF. As DNA, the CDR3 is TGTGCCAGCAGTTTCCGACCCATGGACAGGGGAAATCAGCCCCAGCATTTT.

This clone was seen just once. CDR3 DNA sequence: TGTGCCAGCTCACCACTCGACGGGGGCGTCACAGATACGCAGTATTTT. This gives the protein CASSPLDGGVTDTQYF. The gene calls are TRBV18 and TRBJ2-3; D is possibly TRBD1 or TRBD2 (6 bases each). Per germline, CDR1 KGHSH and CDR2 LQKENI. This CDR3 region has 16 residues. Trimming left V 1 base short and J 2 bases short, with 13 bases between.

V usage is TRBV7-9 and J usage is TRBJ2-7; D ambiguous. This CDR3 has 14 amino acids. V was shortened by 2 bases and J by 0 bases, with 8 bases between the two germline ends. CDR1 is SEHNR, CDR2 FQNEAQ, per germline (reference sequence). The CDR3 DNA reads TGTGCCAGCAGCTTATTCGGTAGCTCCTACGAGCAGTACTTC. Translation gives CASSLFGSSYEQYF.

The chain uses TRBV29-1 and TRBJ2-3, with D perhaps TRBD1 or TRBD2 (5 bases each). The CDR3 contains 15 residues. Per the germline V gene, CDR1 is SQVTM and CDR2 is ANQGSEA. V was clipped by 7 bases and J by 3 bases, with 20 bases between them. CDR3 protein: CSALKWGFGTDTQYF. The CDR3 nucleotides read TGCAGCGCCCTAAAATGGGGGTTCGGGACAGATACGCAGTATTTT.

CDR3 protein: CASSLGGIRTGNTIYF. The CDR3 bases are TGCGCCAGCAGCTTGGGGGGAATCCGAACGGGAAACACCATATATTTT. The V and J genes are TRBV5-1 and TRBJ1-3; D is undetermined. Trimming cost V 0 bases and J 4 bases, with 14 bases left between them. The CDR3 extends over 16 amino acids. In germline, CDR1 is SGHRS, CDR2 YFSETQ.

The genes are TRBV6-6 and TRBJ1-6; D is uncertain. Between the trimmed V and J ends, which lost 10 bases and 7 bases, there was a span of 17 bases. Germline lookup yields CDR1 MNHNY and CDR2 SVGAGI (reference sequence). The CDR3 loop spans 14 amino acids. The CDR3 reads CAIRGPSGNSPLHF. The CDR3 DNA reads TGTGCCATCCGAGGGCCCTCCGGCAATTCACCCCTCCACTTT.

The chain uses TRBV5-6 and TRBJ2-1; D possibly corresponds to TRBD1 (6 bases). Germline assignment: CDR1 SGHDT and CDR2 YYEEEE. The V gene lost 3 bases and the J gene lost 6 bases, with 13 bases spanning the gap. The length of the CDR3 is 14 residues. CDR3 amino acids: CASSYDRFGNEQFF. The CDR3 DNA sequence: TGTGCCAGCAGCTACGACAGGTTCGGCAATGAGCAGTTCTTC. Together with reference TRBV5-6 and TRBJ2-1, the CDR3 gives the full variable domain: DAGVTQSPTHLIKTRGQQVTLRCSPKSGHDTVSWYQQALGQGPQFIFQYYEEEERQRGNFPDRFSGHQFPNYSSELNVNALLLGDSALYLCASSYDRFGNEQFFGPGTRLTVL.